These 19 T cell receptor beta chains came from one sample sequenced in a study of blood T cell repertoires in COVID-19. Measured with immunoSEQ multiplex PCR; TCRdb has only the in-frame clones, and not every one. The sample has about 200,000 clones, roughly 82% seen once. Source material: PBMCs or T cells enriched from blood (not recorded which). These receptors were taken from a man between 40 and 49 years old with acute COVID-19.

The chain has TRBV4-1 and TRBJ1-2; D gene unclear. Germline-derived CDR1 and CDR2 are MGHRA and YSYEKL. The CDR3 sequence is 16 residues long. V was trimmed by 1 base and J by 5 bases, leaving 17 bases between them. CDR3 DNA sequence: TGCGCCAGCAGCCAAGTCACTGCAGGCCTTGGATATGGCTACACCTTC. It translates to CASSQVTAGLGYGYTF.

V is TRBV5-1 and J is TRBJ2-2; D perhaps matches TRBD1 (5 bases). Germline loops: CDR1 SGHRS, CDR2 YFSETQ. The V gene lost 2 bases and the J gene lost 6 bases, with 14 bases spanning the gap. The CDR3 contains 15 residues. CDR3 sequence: CASSFTGTNAGELFF. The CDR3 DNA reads TGCGCCAGCAGCTTTACAGGAACCAACGCCGGGGAGCTGTTTTTT. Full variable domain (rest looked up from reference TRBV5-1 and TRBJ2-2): KAGVTQTPRYLIKTRGQQVTLSCSPISGHRSVSWYQQTPGQGLQFLFEYFSETQRNKGNFPGRFSGRQFSNSRSEMNVSTLELGDSALYLCASSFTGTNAGELFFGEGSRLTVL.

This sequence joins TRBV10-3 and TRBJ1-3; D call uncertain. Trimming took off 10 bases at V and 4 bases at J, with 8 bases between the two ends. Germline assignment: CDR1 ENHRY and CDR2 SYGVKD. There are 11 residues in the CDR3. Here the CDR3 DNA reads TGTGCCACCGAGGCGGGAAACACCATATATTTT. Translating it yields CATEAGNTIYF.

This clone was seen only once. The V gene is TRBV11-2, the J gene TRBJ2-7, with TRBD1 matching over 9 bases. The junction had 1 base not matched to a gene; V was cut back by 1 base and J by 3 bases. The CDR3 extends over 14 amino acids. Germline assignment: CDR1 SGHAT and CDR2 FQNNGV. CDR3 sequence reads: CASSLGQGDYEQYF. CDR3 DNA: TGTGCCAGCAGCTTAGGACAGGGGGACTACGAGCAGTACTTC. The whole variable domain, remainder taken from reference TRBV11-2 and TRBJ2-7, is EAGVAQSPRYKIIEKRQSVAFWCNPISGHATLYWYQQILGQGPKLLIQFQNNGVVDDSQLPKDRFSAERLKGVDSTLKIQPAKLEDSAVYLCASSLGQGDYEQYFGPGTRLTVT.

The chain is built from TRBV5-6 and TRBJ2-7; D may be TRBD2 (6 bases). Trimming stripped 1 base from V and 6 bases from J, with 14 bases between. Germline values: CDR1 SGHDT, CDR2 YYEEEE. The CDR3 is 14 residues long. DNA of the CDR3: TGTGCCAGCAGCTTGAGGGGCCTCGGGAGCGAGCAGTACTTC. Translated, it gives CASSLRGLGSEQYF. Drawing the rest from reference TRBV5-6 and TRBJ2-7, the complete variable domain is DAGVTQSPTHLIKTRGQQVTLRCSPKSGHDTVSWYQQALGQGPQFIFQYYEEEERQRGNFPDRFSGHQFPNYSSELNVNALLLGDSALYLCASSLRGLGSEQYFGPGTRLTVT.

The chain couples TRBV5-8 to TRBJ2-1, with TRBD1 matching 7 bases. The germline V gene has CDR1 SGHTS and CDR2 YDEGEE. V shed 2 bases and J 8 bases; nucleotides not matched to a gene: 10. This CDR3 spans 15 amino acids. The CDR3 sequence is CASSFLGGLGDEQFF. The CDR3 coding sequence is TGTGCCAGCAGCTTCTTAGGGGGCCTAGGGGATGAGCAGTTCTTC.

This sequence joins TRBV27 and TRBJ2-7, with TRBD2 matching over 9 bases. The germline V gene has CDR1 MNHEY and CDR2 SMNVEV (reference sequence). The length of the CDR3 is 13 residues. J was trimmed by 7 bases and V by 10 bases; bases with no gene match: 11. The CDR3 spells CATHGGGAWEQYF. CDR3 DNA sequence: TGTGCCACGCATGGCGGGGGGGCCTGGGAGCAGTACTTC.

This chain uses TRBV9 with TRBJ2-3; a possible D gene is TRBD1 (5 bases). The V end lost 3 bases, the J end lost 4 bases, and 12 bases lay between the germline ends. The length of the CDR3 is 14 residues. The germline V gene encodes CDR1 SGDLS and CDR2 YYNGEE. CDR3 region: CASSERAGSDTQYF. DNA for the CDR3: TGTGCCAGCAGCGAAAGAGCAGGGTCAGATACGCAGTATTTT.

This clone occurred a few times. Written as DNA, the CDR3 is TGTGCCAGCAGGAGCTTCGGGGGGCAATTGAACACTGAAGCTTTCTTT. Translating it yields CASRSFGGQLNTEAFF. V usage is TRBV28 and J usage is TRBJ1-1, with TRBD1 as a possible D gene (6 bases). The CDR3 runs 16 residues. Germline V CDR1 and CDR2: MDHEN, SYDVKM. V shed 6 bases and J shed 0 bases, with 17 bases lying between them. Drawing the rest from reference TRBV28 and TRBJ1-1, the complete variable domain is DVKVTQSSRYLVKRTGEKVFLECVQDMDHENMFWYRQDPGLGLRLIYFSYDVKMKEKGDIPEGYSVSREKKERFSLILESASTNQTSMYLCASRSFGGQLNTEAFFGQGTRLTVV.

The CDR3 reads CARETGAYEQYF. In nucleotides, the CDR3 is TGTGCCAGGGAGACAGGGGCCTACGAGCAGTACTTC. This chain connects TRBV6-5 to TRBJ2-7, with 8 bases matching TRBD1. Unmatched junction bases numbered 3, after V lost 9 bases and J lost 2 bases. The CDR3 is 12 residues long. Germline-derived CDR1 and CDR2 are MNHEY and SVGAGI.

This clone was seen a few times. CDR3 region: CATGYRGSGELFF. The CDR3 DNA is TGTGCCACCGGGTATAGGGGGTCCGGGGAGCTGTTTTTT. The chain recombines TRBV27 with TRBJ2-2; perhaps TRBD1 as D (6 bases). This CDR3 region has 13 residues. V was trimmed by 10 bases and J by 6 bases, leaving 15 bases between them. The V gene's germline CDR1 is MNHEY and CDR2 SMNVEV (reference sequence).

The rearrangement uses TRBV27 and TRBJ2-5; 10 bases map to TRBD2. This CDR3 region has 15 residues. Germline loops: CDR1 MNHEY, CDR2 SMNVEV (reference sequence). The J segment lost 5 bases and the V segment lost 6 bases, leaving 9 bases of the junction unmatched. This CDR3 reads CASRFRAGGPETQYF. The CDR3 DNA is TGTGCCAGCAGATTCAGAGCGGGAGGGCCGGAGACCCAGTACTTC.

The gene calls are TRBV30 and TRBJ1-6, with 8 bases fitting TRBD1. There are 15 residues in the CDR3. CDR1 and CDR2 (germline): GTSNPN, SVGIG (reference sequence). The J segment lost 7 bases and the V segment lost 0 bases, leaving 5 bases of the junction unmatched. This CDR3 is CAWSVRDRQNSPLHF. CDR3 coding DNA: TGTGCCTGGAGTGTACGGGACAGGCAGAATTCACCCCTCCACTTT.

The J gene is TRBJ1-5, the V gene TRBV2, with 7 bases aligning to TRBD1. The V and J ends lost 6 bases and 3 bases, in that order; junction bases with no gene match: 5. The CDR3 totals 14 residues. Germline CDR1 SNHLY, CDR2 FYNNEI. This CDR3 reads CASSGDSHNQPQHF. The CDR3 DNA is TGTGCCAGCAGCGGGGACAGCCACAATCAGCCCCAGCATTTT.

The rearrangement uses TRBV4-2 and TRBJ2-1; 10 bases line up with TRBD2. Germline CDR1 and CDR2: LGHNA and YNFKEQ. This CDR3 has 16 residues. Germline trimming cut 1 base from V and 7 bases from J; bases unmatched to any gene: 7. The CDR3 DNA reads TGTGCCAGCAGCCAAGCAGCGGGAGGGCCGGGAAATGAGCAGTTCTTC. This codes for CASSQAAGGPGNEQFF.

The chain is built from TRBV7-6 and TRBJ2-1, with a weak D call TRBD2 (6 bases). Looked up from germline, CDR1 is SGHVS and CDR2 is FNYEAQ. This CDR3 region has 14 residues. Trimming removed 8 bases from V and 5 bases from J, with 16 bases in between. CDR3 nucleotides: TGTGCCAGCTCTCGTTCCGGGAGTGACAATGAGCAGTTCTTC. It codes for CASSRSGSDNEQFF.

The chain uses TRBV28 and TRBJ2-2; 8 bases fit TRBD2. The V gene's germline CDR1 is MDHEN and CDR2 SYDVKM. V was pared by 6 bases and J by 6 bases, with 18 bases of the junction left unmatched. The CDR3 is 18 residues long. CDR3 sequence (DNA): TGTGCCAGCAGAACCGCTGGGAGCGGGAGTTCTTTTGCCGGGGAGCTGTTTTTT. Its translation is CASRTAGSGSSFAGELFF.

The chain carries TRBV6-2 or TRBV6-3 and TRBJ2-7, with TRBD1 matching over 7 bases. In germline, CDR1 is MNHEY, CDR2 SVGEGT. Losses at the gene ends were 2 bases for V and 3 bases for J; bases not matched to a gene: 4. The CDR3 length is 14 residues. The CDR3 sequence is CASSYRDSLYEQYF. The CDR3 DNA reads TGTGCCAGCAGTTACCGGGACAGCCTCTACGAGCAGTACTTC.

The CDR3 spells CASRHLTAGGDTQYF. The CDR3, as DNA: TGTGCCAGCAGACACCTGACAGCGGGGGGGGATACGCAGTATTTT. The V gene is TRBV4-2, the J gene TRBJ2-3; 10 nucleotides match TRBD2. V lost 6 bases, J lost 6 bases, and 9 bases stayed unmatched. CDR3 length: 15 residues. From germline, CDR1 is LGHNA and CDR2 YNFKEQ.